The 15 T cell receptor beta chains listed next were all sequenced from one sample in a study of beta chain features in type 1 diabetes. Reverse transcription of all isolated RNA meant that expressed TCRB transcripts were sequenced. The method was immunoSEQ multiplex PCR; TCRdb's version includes in-frame clones alone and lacks a portion of them. Among approximately 170,000 clones listed, around 7.8% were seen once. Study conclusions and caveats: Moderate but significant shortening of TCRB CDR3s was recorded in all four CD4+ subsets from Type 1 diabetes patients.

No antigens are known for them. Sequencing input: central memory CD4+ T cells from blood. Source of these receptors: a woman aged 40 to 50 with type 1 diabetes.

This clone showed up just a few times. J is TRBJ1-1 and V is TRBV18; 7 positions match TRBD1. With 4 bases clipped from V and 1 base from J, the junction kept 3 bases outside the gene matches. This CDR3 spans 14 amino acids. CDR1 and CDR2 from the germline V gene are KGHSH and LQKENI. In nucleotides, the CDR3 is TGTGCCAGCTCACGCGGGGACAGGAACACTGAAGCTTTCTTT. Translated: CASSRGDRNTEAFF. Together with reference TRBV18 and TRBJ1-1, the CDR3 gives the full variable domain: NAGVMQNPRHLVRRRGQEARLRCSPMKGHSHVYWYRQLPEEGLKFMVYLQKENIIDESGMPKERFSAEFPKEGPSILRIQQVVRGDSAAYFCASSRGDRNTEAFFGQGTRLTVV.

This clone appeared a few times. The gene calls are TRBV6-6 and TRBJ1-1, with a tentative D call TRBD1 (5 bases). With 6 bases removed from V and 1 base from J, the gap between germline ends came to 12 bases. This CDR3 spans 14 amino acids. CDR1 is MNHNY, CDR2 SVGAGI, per germline (reference sequence). The chain's CDR3 is CASRQGARNTEAFF. The CDR3 DNA follows: TGTGCCAGCAGGCAAGGGGCGAGGAACACTGAAGCTTTCTTT.

The table lists this clone with a few counts. The CDR3, as DNA: TGTGCCAGCAGATTAACAGGGGCCAACACTGAAGCTTTCTTT. Its protein product is CASRLTGANTEAFF. The rearrangement links TRBV6-4 to TRBJ1-1; TRBD1 aligns across 7 bases. Germline lookup yields CDR1 MRHNA and CDR2 SNTAGT. V lost 6 bases, J lost 2 bases, and 6 bases stayed unmatched. The CDR3 covers 14 residues.

This clone was observed a few times. The CDR3 nucleotides are TGTGCCTGGAGCCGACAGGGAATCAGGACTGAAGCTTTCTTT. Amino acids: CAWSRQGIRTEAFF. The chain is built from TRBV30 and TRBJ1-1; the match to TRBD1 covers 7 bases. The trim removed 3 bases at V and 5 bases at J, leaving 9 bases unmatched. Germline-derived CDR1 and CDR2 are GTSNPN and SVGIG (reference sequence). The CDR3 contains 14 residues.

Only a few counts were recorded for this clone. The genes are TRBV5-1 and TRBJ2-5; a weak D match, TRBD2 (6 bases). Germline V lookup: CDR1 SGHRS, CDR2 YFSETQ. V was clipped by 2 bases and J by 5 bases, with 19 bases between them. CDR3 length: 16 residues. Here the CDR3 reads CASSFGTAIGGETQYF. CDR3 in DNA: TGCGCCAGCAGCTTCGGAACAGCTATTGGGGGGGAGACCCAGTACTTC.

This clone was seen more than once but under ten times. The V call is TRBV29-1, the J call TRBJ1-1, with TRBD1 matching over 9 bases. Per the germline V gene, CDR1 is SQVTM and CDR2 is ANQGSEA. The CDR3 covers 12 residues. V was clipped by 5 bases and J by 3 bases; unmatched bases: 1. CDR3 loop: CSVRTGDTEAFF. As DNA, the CDR3 is TGCAGCGTTAGGACAGGGGACACTGAAGCTTTCTTT.

The chain couples TRBV4-3 to TRBJ1-6; no reliable D call. Germline CDR1 LGHNA, CDR2 YSLEER. This CDR3 has 17 amino acids. V was cut by 0 bases and J by 1 base, with 10 bases left in between. The CDR3 reads CASSQDRGSSYNSPLHF. CDR3 in DNA: TGCGCCAGCAGCCAAGATCGAGGGTCGTCCTATAATTCACCCCTCCACTTT.

CDR3 region: CASMTGRNEQFF. DNA for the CDR3: TGTGCTAGCATGACAGGACGCAATGAGCAGTTCTTC. This chain uses TRBV12-5 with TRBJ2-1, with a possible D match to TRBD1 (6 bases). The CDR3 extends over 12 amino acids. Deletions cut 9 bases from V and 6 bases from J, with 12 bases between. Germline assignment: CDR1 LGHNT and CDR2 FRNRAP.

The J gene is TRBJ2-7, the V gene TRBV6-1; D is possibly TRBD1 (6 bases). CDR1 and CDR2 from the germline V gene are MNHNS and SASEGT. Trimming removed 1 base at V and 0 bases at J, with 10 bases between. The CDR3 covers 15 residues. In DNA form, the CDR3 reads TGTGCCAGCAGTGAAGAAGGGGGACCCTCCTACGAGCAGTACTTC. Its translation: CASSEEGGPSYEQYF.

The CDR3 here is CASSVIVGTGGASYGYTF. In DNA, the CDR3 is TGTGCCAGCAGCGTGATCGTCGGGACAGGGGGCGCGAGCTATGGCTACACCTTC. The rearrangement joins TRBV5-8 to TRBJ1-2; TRBD1 agrees at 12 bases. Germline V gene lookup returns CDR1 SGHTS and CDR2 YDEGEE. J lost 4 bases, V lost 4 bases, and 14 bases had no gene match. CDR3 length equals 18 residues.

The chain links TRBV5-1 to TRBJ2-7; the D is unclear. Germline V gene sequence: CDR1 SGHRS, CDR2 YFSETQ. V was trimmed by 5 bases and J by 6 bases, leaving 15 bases between them. CDR3 size: 13 residues. CDR3 protein: CASSPQGSGEQYF. DNA of the CDR3: TGCGCCAGCAGTCCTCAAGGTTCGGGCGAGCAGTACTTC.

The gene calls are TRBV15 and TRBJ1-2, with 7 bases identical to TRBD1. The CDR3 consists of 14 residues. Trimming removed 1 base from V and 5 bases from J; junction bases left unmatched: 4. Germline CDR1 reads LNHNV; CDR2 reads YYDKDF (reference sequence). The CDR3 region has the DNA TGTGCCACCAGCAGAGGGAGGGGGCGATATGGCTACACCTTC. Amino acids: CATSRGRGRYGYTF.

This clone showed up just a few times. The genes are TRBV7-2 and TRBJ2-5; 9 bases fit TRBD1. This CDR3 has 15 residues. In germline, CDR1 is SGHTA, CDR2 FQGNSA. V lost 7 bases, J lost 2 bases, and 8 bases stayed unmatched. The CDR3 is CASNRDRAGQETQYF. The CDR3 DNA reads as TGTGCCAGCAACCGGGACAGGGCAGGTCAAGAGACCCAGTACTTC.

This clone was counted between two and nine times. The V gene is TRBV2, the J gene TRBJ2-1; maybe TRBD1 (6 bases). This CDR3 spans 15 amino acids. The germline V gene encodes CDR1 SNHLY and CDR2 FYNNEI. The V end lost 3 bases, the J end lost 2 bases, and 11 bases lay between the germline ends. In DNA, the CDR3 is TGTGCCAGCAGTGAGCAGGGGTCCCCCTACAATGAGCAGTTCTTC. Protein sequence: CASSEQGSPYNEQFF.

This clone was seen a few times. The J gene is TRBJ2-3, the V gene TRBV7-9; D possibly corresponds to TRBD1 (5 bases). The CDR3 runs to 14 residues. CDR1 and CDR2 from the germline V gene are SEHNR and FQNEAQ (reference sequence). V was shortened by 2 bases and J by 6 bases, with 12 bases between the two germline ends. The CDR3 is CASSLNQGLDTQYF. The CDR3 DNA follows: TGTGCCAGCAGCTTAAACCAGGGTTTGGATACGCAGTATTTT.